This TCR beta chain appears in the sequencing data of a study of cytomegalovirus exposure and HLA in healthy donors. Germline lookup yields CDR1 SGDLS and CDR2 YYNGEE. The CDR3 consists of 15 residues. Between the trimmed V and J ends, which lost 0 bases and 2 bases, there was a span of 11 bases. Study-level points and caveats: Within an earlier analysis, most TCR beta V segments proved productive either about 87% or about 30% of the time. The authors reported that TCR beta sequences could predict HLA-A and HLA-B alleles. These predictions were accurate for most subjects in the first cohort.

In the case of this clone: What it binds is unknown.

Primers included in the PCR were 60 Vbeta and 13 Jbeta primers. Using immunoSEQ multiplex PCR, the repertoire was profiled, and TCRdb retains in-frame clones only, with some absent. The sample table sets out about 20,000 clones. This clonotype was obtained from a man aged 55 to 70 in good health and CMV-seropositive. Sequences were obtained from PBMCs. The chain employs TRBV9 and TRBJ1-1; TRBD1 might be the D (6 bases). The CDR3 sequence is CASSVDTGKNTEAFF. The DNA for the CDR3 is TGTGCCAGCAGCGTAGATACAGGGAAAAACACTGAAGCTTTCTTT.